This T cell receptor beta chain was sequenced during a study of identical twins. Study conclusions and caveats: Cord blood beta clonotypes that were abundant carried fewer insertions, and memory repertoires showed no such trend. The study based its conclusions on cross-sectional statistical analysis and did not follow the same donors.

TCRdb independently ran MiXCR on the 5' RACE reads; one entry per CDR3 protein. The sample records 500,000 to 700,000 distinct CDR3 sequences, roughly 7.2% being singletons. This clonotype was seen more than once but under ten times. Antigen specificity is unknown. The CDR3 consists of 15 residues. Deletions cut 7 bases from V and 4 bases from J, with 16 bases between. The germline gives CDR1 MNHNS, CDR2 SASEGT. The data were also submitted as part of a second study, on yellow fever vaccine responses in identical twins.

This clonotype was sampled from a young woman in good health. The specimen sequenced was PBMCs. The chain links TRBV6-1 to TRBJ2-2, with D tentatively TRBD2 (7 bases). CDR3 DNA: TGTGCCAGCACACGAGGGGGGGGGATCACCGGGGAGCTGTTTTTT. As protein: CASTRGGGITGELFF.